This entry lists 12 T cell receptor beta chains sequenced from one sample in a study of blood T cells in healthy people across ages. PCR was performed a second time for about 6 to 11 cycles using a sample-barcoded 5' primer and a J-beta primer mix. TCRdb analysed the 5' RACE reads with MiXCR anew, one entry per CDR3 protein. The table lists about a million distinct CDR3 sequences, roughly two fifths of them singletons. Sequencing was performed on blood. These receptors all come from a man aged 18-30 years in good health.

There are a few counts of this clonotype. The chain couples TRBV4-3 to TRBJ1-1; tentative D call: TRBD1 (6 bases). V gave up 0 bases and J gave up 1 base, with 9 bases separating them. The CDR3 loop spans 15 amino acids. Germline V lookup: CDR1 LGHNA, CDR2 YSLEER. The DNA for the CDR3 is TGCGCCAGCAGCCAAGAGGGACACTCGAACACTGAAGCTTTCTTT. Translated, it gives CASSQEGHSNTEAFF.

There are a few counts of this clonotype. This chain connects TRBV20-1 to TRBJ2-1, with 11 bases fitting TRBD2. V shed 6 bases and J 0 bases; nucleotides not matched to a gene: 13. Per the germline V gene, CDR1 is DFQATT and CDR2 is SNEGSKA (reference sequence). The CDR3 runs to 18 residues. The CDR3 here is CSASPASGGQSSYNEQFF. For the CDR3, the DNA is TGCAGTGCCTCCCCGGCTAGCGGGGGGCAGAGCTCCTACAATGAGCAGTTCTTC.

The V gene is TRBV6-6, the J gene TRBJ1-4, with D uncertain. Between the trimmed V and J ends, which lost 5 bases and 5 bases, there was a span of 15 bases. The CDR3 is 15 residues long. The germline V gene encodes CDR1 MNHNY and CDR2 SVGAGI (reference sequence). CDR3 amino acids: CASSTSGPVNEKLFF. CDR3 bases: TGTGCCAGCAGTACCTCCGGTCCCGTAAATGAAAAACTGTTTTTT.

This clonotype came up a few times. The V call is TRBV25-1, the J call TRBJ1-1; 9 positions match TRBD1. This CDR3 has 15 residues. J lost 3 bases, V lost 3 bases, and 5 bases had no gene match. Per the germline V gene, CDR1 is MGHDK and CDR2 is SYGVNS. CDR3 nucleotide sequence: TGTGCCAGCAGTGATTCACAGGGGGCAGACACTGAAGCTTTCTTT. It translates to CASSDSQGADTEAFF.

The V gene is TRBV18, the J gene TRBJ2-3, with D unresolved. CDR1 KGHSH and CDR2 LQKENI come from the germline V gene. Trimming removed 5 bases at V and 2 bases at J, with 11 bases between. This CDR3 contains 14 residues. The CDR3 sequence is CASSAGVVTDTQYF. CDR3 sequence (DNA): TGTGCCAGCTCAGCCGGAGTAGTCACAGATACGCAGTATTTT.

The CDR3 region is CASSLVVTGAQRVYF. Written as DNA, the CDR3 is TGTGCCAGCAGCTTAGTAGTTACAGGGGCGCAACGGGTGTACTTC. This chain links TRBV7-2 with TRBJ2-7; 7 positions agree with TRBD1. The CDR3 spans 15 residues. Looked up from germline, CDR1 is SGHTA and CDR2 is FQGNSA. The J segment lost 12 bases and the V segment lost 1 base, leaving 15 bases of the junction unmatched.

The chain recombines TRBV4-3 with TRBJ2-4; 7 bases agree with TRBD1. The DNA end is more similar to TRBJ2-7, so the J call may be wrong. This CDR3 region has 16 residues. Germline CDR1 reads LGHNA; CDR2 reads YSLEER. For the CDR3, the DNA is TGCGCCAGCAGCCAAGTCAAGGGGGACAGAGCCTACGAGCAGTACTTC. Translated: CASSQVKGDRAYEQYF.

This clonotype was seen more than once but under ten times. Given a much more abundant clone one base away, this may be a read error. J is TRBJ2-7 and V is TRBV12-3 or TRBV12-4; D remains unclear. The CDR3 has 11 amino acids. Trimming took 2 bases from V and 7 from J, leaving 6 bases between them. CDR3 DNA: TGTGCCAGCAGTTTACGGGCTGAGCAGTACTTC. Translated: CASSLRAEQYF.

This clonotype appeared a few times. The V gene is TRBV20-1, the J gene TRBJ2-7; D is perhaps TRBD2 (6 bases). V was cut by 0 bases and J by 3 bases, with 15 bases left in between. CDR1 is DFQATT and CDR2 is SNEGSKA in the germline V gene (reference sequence). This CDR3 comprises 15 residues. CDR3 region: CSARDGGTGIYEQYF. As DNA, the CDR3 is TGCAGTGCTAGAGATGGAGGGACTGGAATCTACGAGCAGTACTTC.

The chain links TRBV5-1 to TRBJ2-1, with D perhaps matching TRBD2 (6 bases). In germline, CDR1 is SGHRS, CDR2 YFSETQ. This CDR3 region has 18 residues. The V end was cut by 1 base, the J end by 7 bases, with 24 bases between. The CDR3 is CASSLLLSRGPGVNEQFF. CDR3 sequence (DNA): TGCGCCAGCAGCTTGTTACTCAGTAGAGGTCCGGGAGTTAATGAGCAGTTCTTC.

The chain uses TRBV9 and TRBJ1-5; a weak D match, TRBD1 (5 bases). In germline, CDR1 is SGDLS, CDR2 YYNGEE. The CDR3 is 16 residues long. Trimming shortened V by 3 bases and J by 0 bases, and 13 bases separated the two germline ends. This CDR3 is CASSADQGYSNQPQHF. CDR3 in DNA: TGTGCCAGCAGCGCCGACCAGGGTTATAGCAATCAGCCCCAGCATTTT.

The V call is TRBV15, the J call TRBJ2-3; 7 bases match TRBD1. In germline, CDR1 is LNHNV, CDR2 YYDKDF (reference sequence). This CDR3 contains 18 residues. V shed 1 base and J 0 bases; nucleotides not matched to a gene: 10. The CDR3 loop is CATSRARTGYLSTDTQYF. The DNA for the CDR3 is TGTGCCACCAGCAGAGCCAGGACAGGATACCTTAGCACAGATACGCAGTATTTT.